The entry that follows covers one T cell receptor (beta chain) sequence. This sample is drawn from a study of blood T cell repertoires in COVID-19. Generated by immunoSEQ multiplex PCR, the TCRdb table keeps only in-frame clones and is missing some. In the table there are nearly 350,000 clones, more than 85% of which are singletons. The CDR3 covers 13 residues. The germline V gene encodes CDR1 GTSNPN and CDR2 SVGIG (reference sequence). V was shortened by 3 bases and J by 5 bases, with 11 bases between the two germline ends. The gene calls are TRBV30 and TRBJ1-5; D perhaps matches TRBD1 (5 bases). The sample consisted of PBMCs or T cells enriched from blood (not recorded which). The clonotype comes from a woman aged 25 to 45 who had recovered from COVID-19. CDR3 protein: CAWRQATDQPQHF. CDR3 nucleotide sequence: TGTGCCTGGAGACAGGCGACGGATCAGCCCCAGCATTTT. The entire variable domain, with the rest obtained from reference TRBV30 and TRBJ1-5, is as follows: SQTIHQWPATLVQPVGSPLSLECTVEGTSNPNLYWYRQAAGRGLQLLFYSVGIGQISSEVPQNLSASRPQDRQFILSSKKLLLSDSGFYLCAWRQATDQPQHFGDGTRLSIL.